This is a list of T cell receptor beta chains from one sample in a study of cytomegalovirus exposure and HLA in healthy donors. Libraries were prepared by immunoSEQ multiplex PCR; TCRdb keeps only in-frame clonotypes and omits some of them. Among some 120,000 clones, under 90% were seen once, and the ten largest hold approximately 2.3%. The sample comprised PBMCs. Receptors originate from a woman aged 25 to 39 in good health and CMV-seronegative. The CDR3 runs from the conserved cysteine through the conserved F or W. Each record gives: V gene, D gene, J gene, clone size, CDR3 DNA, CDR3 protein. D genes are given only for firm matches. Size values are once, few and many counts, or a class for expanded clones, and some rows have none.

v_call: TRBV10-3
d_call: .
j_call: TRBJ1-1
clone_size: .
cdr3_nt: TGTGCCACACGACAGATAAACACTGAAGCTTTCTTT
cdr3_aa: CATRQINTEAFF

v_call: TRBV5-5
d_call: .
j_call: TRBJ2-7
clone_size: .
cdr3_nt: TGTGCCAGCAGCGTCCTCGTGACAGCTTGGTACGAGCAGTACTTC
cdr3_aa: CASSVLVTAWYEQYF

v_call: TRBV9
d_call: .
j_call: TRBJ1-1
clone_size: .
cdr3_nt: TGTGCCAGCAGCGTAGATGGGGCCGGGCGTACTGAAGCTTTCTTT
cdr3_aa: CASSVDGAGRTEAFF

v_call: TRBV30
d_call: .
j_call: TRBJ2-2
clone_size: .
cdr3_nt: TGTGCCTGGAGCGCGACTACTCTCACCGGGGAGCTGTTTTTT
cdr3_aa: CAWSATTLTGELFF

v_call: TRBV9
d_call: .
j_call: TRBJ1-6
clone_size: .
cdr3_nt: TGTGCCAGCAGCGTAGGGATGCGGTCGGGGAATTCACCCCTCCACTTT
cdr3_aa: CASSVGMRSGNSPLHF

v_call: TRBV15
d_call: .
j_call: TRBJ1-2
clone_size: .
cdr3_nt: TGTGCCACCAGCAGAGATGACAGCTATGGCTACACCTTC
cdr3_aa: CATSRDDSYGYTF

v_call: TRBV5-4
d_call: .
j_call: TRBJ2-2
clone_size: .
cdr3_nt: TGTGCCAGCAGCTTGGGGGGGCTACCTACGAACACCGGGGAGCTGTTTTTT
cdr3_aa: CASSLGGLPTNTGELFF

v_call: TRBV29-1
d_call: .
j_call: TRBJ2-5
clone_size: .
cdr3_nt: TGCAGCGTTCCGGGGGAGACCCAGTACTTC
cdr3_aa: CSVPGETQYF

v_call: TRBV6-1
d_call: .
j_call: TRBJ1-1
clone_size: few
cdr3_nt: TGTGCCAGCAGACGGGACAATTTGAACACTGAAGCTTTCTTT
cdr3_aa: CASRRDNLNTEAFF

v_call: TRBV14
d_call: TRBD1
j_call: TRBJ2-1
clone_size: .
cdr3_nt: TGTGCCAGCAGCCAAAGAGGACAGGCTTTTCGATCCTACAATGAGCAGTTCTTC
cdr3_aa: CASSQRGQAFRSYNEQFF

v_call: TRBV29-1
d_call: .
j_call: TRBJ2-3
clone_size: once
cdr3_nt: TGCAGCTCGTCGGTCTCTAGCACAGATACGCAGTATTTT
cdr3_aa: CSSSVSSTDTQYF

v_call: TRBV11-2
d_call: .
j_call: TRBJ2-1
clone_size: .
cdr3_nt: TGTGCCAGCAGCTTCGGACTGGGCTTAGGCAATGAGCAGTTCTTC
cdr3_aa: CASSFGLGLGNEQFF

v_call: TRBV6-4
d_call: .
j_call: TRBJ1-3
clone_size: few
cdr3_nt: TGTGCCAGCAGTTCAAATCTGTTTCGGGTTAGTAAAAACACCATATATTTT
cdr3_aa: CASSSNLFRVSKNTIYF

v_call: TRBV30
d_call: TRBD2
j_call: TRBJ2-3
clone_size: .
cdr3_nt: TGTGCCTGGAGCGACTTACTAGCGGGGGACACAGATACGCAGTATTTT
cdr3_aa: CAWSDLLAGDTDTQYF

v_call: TRBV18
d_call: .
j_call: TRBJ2-7
clone_size: many
cdr3_nt: TGTGCCAGCTCACCGGGTAGCGGCTACGAGCAGTACTTC
cdr3_aa: CASSPGSGYEQYF